This TCR beta chain was captured in a study of monozygotic twins with inflammatory bowel disease. In regard to this clonotype: Its antigen is not known.

cDNA synthesis was performed in eight separate reactions for each sample. TCRdb reanalyzed the 5' RACE reads and collapses them to one entry per CDR3 protein, without DNA. The listing contains 400,000 to 500,000 distinct CDR3 sequences. Per germline, CDR1 KGHDR and CDR2 SFDVKD. CDR3 size: 18 residues. Broader study findings: Comparison of concordant versus discordant twins revealed no difference in repertoire similarity, possibly due to limited power.

The receptor comes from a human donor with ulcerative colitis or Crohn's disease, or a healthy co-twin of an affected twin (not recorded which). Sequenced input: blood. This chain links TRBV24-1 with TRBJ2-6; the TCRdb D gene call, TRBD1, has no DNA to confirm it. Here the CDR3 reads CATSAAGTGGAGANVLTF.